The clone carrying this T cell receptor beta chain has a handful of counts. Sample time point: persistent/refractory GD, antithyroid drugs over 5 years with positive TRAb. Construction of the TCR library relied on RNA isolated from PBMCs. Those enrolled as patients came out of an endocrinology department in Xi'an, China. The data stem from a study of regulatory T cells in long-lasting Graves disease. Both iRepertoire HTBI primers and Arm-PCR of CDR3 regions were used to build the TCR beta libraries. TCRdb analysed the multiplex PCR reads with MiXCR anew, one entry per CDR3 protein. The sample yields some 420,000 distinct CDR3 sequences, less than 25% seen once. CDR3 length: 13 amino acids. The germline gives CDR1 SGHTA, CDR2 FQGNSA. The V and J ends lost 5 bases and 3 bases respectively, with 8 bases between them.

The TCR comes from a female donor with Graves disease. Sample: peripheral blood mononuclear cells (PBMCs), taken when the disease was refractory, from a patient treated with antithyroid drugs. The V call is TRBV7-2, the J call TRBJ1-5; D not resolved. CDR3: CASSTNNNQPQHF. The CDR3, as DNA: TGTGCCAGCAGCACAAATAACAATCAGCCCCAGCATTTT.